This T cell receptor beta chain comes out of a study of long-term antiretroviral therapy in people with HIV. Whole-study context: The study's earliest collections predate the 2015 immediate-ART recommendation by about a decade.

At the survey level, the v3.0 immunoSEQ assay was run. In sequencing, about 40,000-50,000 T-cell genomes per sample were targeted. TCRdb's copy holds only in-frame clones and misses some; the assay was immunoSEQ multiplex PCR. The repertoire includes about 33,000 clones, approximately 96% of them detected once, and 2% to 2.5% sits in the top ten. The CDR3 loop spans 16 amino acids. Germline values: CDR1 MNHEY, CDR2 SMNVEV (reference sequence). Between the trimmed V and J ends, which lost 3 bases and 4 bases, there was a span of 13 bases. The chain combines TRBV27 with TRBJ1-6; no definite D call. The material sequenced was unsorted PBMCs, taken roughly 6.4 years after starting antiretroviral therapy. The origin of this receptor is a man between 25 and 39 years old with HIV. The CDR3 region is CASSFRPEGYNSPLHF. The CDR3 coding sequence is TGTGCCAGCAGTTTCCGGCCCGAGGGTTATAATTCACCCCTCCACTTT.